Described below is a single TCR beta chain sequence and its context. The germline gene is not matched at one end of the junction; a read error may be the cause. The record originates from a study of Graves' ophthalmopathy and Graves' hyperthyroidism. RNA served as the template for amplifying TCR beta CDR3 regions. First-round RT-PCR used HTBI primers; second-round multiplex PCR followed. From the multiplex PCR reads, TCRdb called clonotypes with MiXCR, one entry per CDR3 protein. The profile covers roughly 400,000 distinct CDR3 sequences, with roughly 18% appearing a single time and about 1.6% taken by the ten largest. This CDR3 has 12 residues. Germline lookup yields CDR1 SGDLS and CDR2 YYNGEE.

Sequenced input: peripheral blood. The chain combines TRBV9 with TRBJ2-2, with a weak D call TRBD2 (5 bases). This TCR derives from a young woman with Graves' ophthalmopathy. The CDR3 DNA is TGTGCCAGCAGCCCTGCCACCGGGGTGCTGTTTTTT. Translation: CASSPATGVLFF.